The 6 T cell receptor beta chains reported below all come from one sample, sequenced in a study of early stage breast cancer tumors. Profiled with immunoSEQ multiplex PCR; TCRdb holds only in-frame clones, not every one. The sample has tens of thousands of clones, over 70% seen once. Sequencing was performed on blood. The receptor set was obtained from a person aged 35 to 50 with breast cancer.

J is TRBJ2-7 and V is TRBV14; 11 nucleotides align to TRBD1. V shed 3 bases and J 2 bases; nucleotides not matched to a gene: 3. CDR1 and CDR2 from the germline V gene are SGHDN and FVKESK. The CDR3 totals 15 residues. This CDR3 is CASSQGQGGPYEQYF. Written as DNA, the CDR3 is TGTGCCAGCAGCCAGGGACAGGGGGGGCCCTACGAGCAGTACTTC.

The J gene is TRBJ1-5, the V gene TRBV28; D is perhaps TRBD1 (5 bases). The CDR3 has 15 residues. V lost 5 bases, J lost 5 bases, and 16 bases lay in between. The germline V gene encodes CDR1 MDHEN and CDR2 SYDVKM. The CDR3 DNA sequence: TGTGCCAGCAGTACCCTGAGGGGACGGGATCAGCCCCAGCATTTT. This codes for CASSTLRGRDQPQHF. Full variable domain (missing parts from reference TRBV28 and TRBJ1-5): DVKVTQSSRYLVKRTGEKVFLECVQDMDHENMFWYRQDPGLGLRLIYFSYDVKMKEKGDIPEGYSVSREKKERFSLILESASTNQTSMYLCASSTLRGRDQPQHFGDGTRLSIL.

This rearrangement joins TRBV2 to TRBJ1-5, with D possibly being TRBD1 (6 bases). Trimming removed 0 bases at V and 3 bases at J, with 18 bases between. The germline gives CDR1 SNHLY, CDR2 FYNNEI. The CDR3 runs 18 residues. In nucleotides, the CDR3 is TGTGCCAGCAGTGAAGCCAACATATTCGGGGGGGCCAATCAGCCCCAGCATTTT. Translating it yields CASSEANIFGGANQPQHF.

This chain joins TRBV5-5 and TRBJ2-7; possible D gene TRBD1, 6 bases. The germline V gene encodes CDR1 SGHKS and CDR2 YYEKEE (reference sequence). Trimming left V 4 bases short and J 0 bases short, with 14 bases between. The CDR3 sequence is 15 residues long. The CDR3 nucleotides are TGTGCCAGCAGCCGCCCAGGACAGATCTCCTACGAGCAGTACTTC. It yields the protein CASSRPGQISYEQYF.

The V call is TRBV18, the J call TRBJ2-7, with D tentatively TRBD1 (5 bases). V lost 10 bases and J 2 bases, leaving 27 bases between the germline ends. The CDR3 contains 17 residues. Germline V gene data show CDR1 as KGHSH and CDR2 as LQKENI. CDR3 in DNA: TGTGCCACACCGAGCAGGGTTTGTGCAACTCCTGCCTACGAGCAGTACTTC. It specifies CATPSRVCATPAYEQYF.

The V call is TRBV6-5, the J call TRBJ2-1; 7 bases agree with TRBD2. The CDR3 runs to 15 residues. The J segment lost 3 bases and the V segment lost 3 bases, leaving 5 bases of the junction unmatched. Germline V gene sequence: CDR1 MNHEY, CDR2 SVGAGI. CDR3 DNA: TGTGCCAGCAGTTATCGGGGGGAGAACTACAATGAGCAGTTCTTC. Translated, it gives CASSYRGENYNEQFF.